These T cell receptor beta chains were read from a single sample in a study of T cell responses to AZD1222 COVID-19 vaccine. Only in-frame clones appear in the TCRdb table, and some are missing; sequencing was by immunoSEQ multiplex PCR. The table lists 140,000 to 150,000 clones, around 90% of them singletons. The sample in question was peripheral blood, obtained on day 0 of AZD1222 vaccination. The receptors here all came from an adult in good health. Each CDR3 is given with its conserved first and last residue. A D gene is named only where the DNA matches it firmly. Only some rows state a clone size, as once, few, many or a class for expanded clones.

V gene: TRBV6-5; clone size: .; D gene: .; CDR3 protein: CASVSKTEAFF
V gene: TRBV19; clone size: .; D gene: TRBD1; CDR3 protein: CASSQTGQTEAFF
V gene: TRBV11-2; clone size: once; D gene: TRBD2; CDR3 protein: CASSLLLAGAQYF
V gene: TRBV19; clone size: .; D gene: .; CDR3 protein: CASSIGGRAGANVLTF
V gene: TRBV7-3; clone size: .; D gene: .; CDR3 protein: CASSRMGRNTGELFF
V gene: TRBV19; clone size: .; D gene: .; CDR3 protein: CASSIWRRETQYF
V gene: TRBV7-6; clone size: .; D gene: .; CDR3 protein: CASSLYGSNQPQHF
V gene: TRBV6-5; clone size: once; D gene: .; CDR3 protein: CASSSRVSYEQYF
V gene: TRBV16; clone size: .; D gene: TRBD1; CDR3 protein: CASSHGRQGYGNTIYF
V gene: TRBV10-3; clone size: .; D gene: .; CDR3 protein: CAISERGTEAFF
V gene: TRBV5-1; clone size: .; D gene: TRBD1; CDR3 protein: CASSLEAGGEQYF
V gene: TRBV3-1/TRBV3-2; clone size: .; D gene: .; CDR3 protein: CASSQTGSGNEQFF
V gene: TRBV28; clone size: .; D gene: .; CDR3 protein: CASSPEGRGTEAFF
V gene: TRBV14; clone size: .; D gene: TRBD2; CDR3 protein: CASALLAGGPDTQYF
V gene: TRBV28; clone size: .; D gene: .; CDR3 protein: CASGPVEYEQYF
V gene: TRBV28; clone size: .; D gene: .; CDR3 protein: CASSFRSGNHQPQHF
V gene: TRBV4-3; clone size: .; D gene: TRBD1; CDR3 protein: CASSQEGRGGQGAYEQFF
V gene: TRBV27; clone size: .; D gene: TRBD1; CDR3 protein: CASRRQGREKLFF
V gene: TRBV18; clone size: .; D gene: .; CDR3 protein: CASSDRREYNEQFF
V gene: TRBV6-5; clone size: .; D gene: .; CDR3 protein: CATLGRASNQPQHF
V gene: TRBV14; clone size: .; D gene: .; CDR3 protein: CASSQRGGGMETQYF
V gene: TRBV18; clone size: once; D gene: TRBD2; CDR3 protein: CASSASGEQYF
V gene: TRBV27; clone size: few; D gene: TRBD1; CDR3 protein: CASSLGTVNSPLHF
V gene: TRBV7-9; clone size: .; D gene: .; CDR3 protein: CASSPGVHPGNTIYF
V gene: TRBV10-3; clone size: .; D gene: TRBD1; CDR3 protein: CAISESDRVGTIYF
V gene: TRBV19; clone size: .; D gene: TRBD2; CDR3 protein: CASSKAAGVQGGELFF
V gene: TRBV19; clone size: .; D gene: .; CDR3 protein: CASSPNTEYGYTF
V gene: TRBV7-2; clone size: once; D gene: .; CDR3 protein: CASSSTRDKYTEAFF
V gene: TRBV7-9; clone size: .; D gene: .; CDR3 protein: CASSLEIRKFTF
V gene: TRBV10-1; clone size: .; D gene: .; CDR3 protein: CASSSSTSGREWQETQYF
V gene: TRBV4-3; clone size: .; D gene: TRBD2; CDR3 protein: CASSQTSGANTGELFF
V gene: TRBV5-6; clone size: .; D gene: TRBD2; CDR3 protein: CASSYSGRGTQYF
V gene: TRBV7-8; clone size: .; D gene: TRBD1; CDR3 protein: CASSPDRVLAKNIQYF
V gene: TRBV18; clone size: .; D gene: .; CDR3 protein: CASSPGLTGGYTF
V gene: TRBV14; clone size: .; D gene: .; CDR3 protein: CASSQELDTEAFF
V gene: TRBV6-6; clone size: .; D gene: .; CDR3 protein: CASSYGAERDF
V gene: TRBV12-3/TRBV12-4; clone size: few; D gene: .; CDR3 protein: CASSDSYEQYF
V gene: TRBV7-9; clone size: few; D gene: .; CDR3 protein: CASSWPNTEAFF
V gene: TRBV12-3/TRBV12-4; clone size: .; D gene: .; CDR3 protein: CASSLRPLPLHF
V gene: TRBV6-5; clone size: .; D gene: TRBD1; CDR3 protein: CASSLRDRGYEQYF
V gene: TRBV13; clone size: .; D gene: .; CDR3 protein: CASSLGLAYNEQFF
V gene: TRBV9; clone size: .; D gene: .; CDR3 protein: CASSQGPQGSPLHF
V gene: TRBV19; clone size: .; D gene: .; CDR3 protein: CASSTSGFNQPQHF
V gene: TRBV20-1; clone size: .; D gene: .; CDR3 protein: CSASTSLYGYTF
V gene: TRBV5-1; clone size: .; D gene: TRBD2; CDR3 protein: CASSLGVSGAEQFF